This is a list of T cell receptor beta chains from one sample in a study of CD8 T cells in ankylosing spondylitis. TCRdb called the 5' RACE reads again in MiXCR, with one record for every CDR3 protein. The sample has about 360,000 distinct CDR3 sequences; 20% are singletons. The sample taken for sequencing was blood, either unsorted or a sorted T cell fraction (not recorded which). These receptor sequences come from a male donor with ankylosing spondylitis or in good health (not recorded which). The CDR3 runs from the conserved cysteine through the conserved F or W. The order of the fields is D gene, J gene, V gene, clone size, CDR3 DNA, CDR3 protein. The D gene is left open where the match is weak. The size entry is marked missing in some rows and otherwise reads once, few, many or a size class.

D gene: .
J gene: TRBJ1-1
V gene: TRBV27
clone size: few
CDR3 DNA: TGTGCCAGCAGTAGCATAGACAGTAACACTGAAGCTTTCTTT
CDR3 protein: CASSSIDSNTEAFF

D gene: TRBD1
J gene: TRBJ2-7
V gene: TRBV7-2
clone size: .
CDR3 DNA: TGTGCCAGCAGCGCCGGACAGGGCGTCCTCTACGAGCAGTACTTC
CDR3 protein: CASSAGQGVLYEQYF

D gene: .
J gene: TRBJ1-2
V gene: TRBV12-3/TRBV12-4
clone size: .
CDR3 DNA: TGTGCCAGCAGTCCATCTTGGACCTCTGGAGGCTACACCTTC
CDR3 protein: CASSPSWTSGGYTF

D gene: .
J gene: TRBJ1-2
V gene: TRBV29-1
clone size: .
CDR3 DNA: TGCAGCGTTCGGACCGGTAGTGGCTACACCTTC
CDR3 protein: CSVRTGSGYTF

D gene: .
J gene: TRBJ2-1
V gene: TRBV11-2
clone size: few
CDR3 DNA: TGTGCCAGCAGCTTAACTCGGCGCACAAACAATGAGCAGTTCTTC
CDR3 protein: CASSLTRRTNNEQFF

D gene: .
J gene: TRBJ2-1
V gene: TRBV29-1
clone size: .
CDR3 DNA: TGCAGCGTTGCCGACGGGACTGTCAATGAGCAGTTCTTC
CDR3 protein: CSVADGTVNEQFF

D gene: .
J gene: TRBJ2-5
V gene: TRBV14
clone size: .
CDR3 DNA: TGTGCCAGCAGCCATCACCCCTTGGGGGACCAAGAGACCCAGTACTTC
CDR3 protein: CASSHHPLGDQETQYF

D gene: .
J gene: TRBJ2-7
V gene: TRBV7-8
clone size: .
CDR3 DNA: TGTGCCAGCAGCTACTCGGGAACCTTAGACGAGCAGTACTTC
CDR3 protein: CASSYSGTLDEQYF

D gene: TRBD2
J gene: TRBJ2-2
V gene: TRBV7-8
clone size: few
CDR3 DNA: TGTGCCAGCAGCTTAGCGCTCAGCGGGGGGCTTACCGGGGAGCTGTTTTTT
CDR3 protein: CASSLALSGGLTGELFF

D gene: TRBD1
J gene: TRBJ2-3
V gene: TRBV28
clone size: .
CDR3 DNA: TGTGCCAGCAGTTTTCGGGACAGATACACAGATACGCAGTATTTT
CDR3 protein: CASSFRDRYTDTQYF

D gene: TRBD1
J gene: TRBJ2-1
V gene: TRBV7-9
clone size: .
CDR3 DNA: TGTGCCAGCAGCTCCCCCCCCGAGGGACAGAGTACATGGGAGCAGTTCTTC
CDR3 protein: CASSSPPEGQSTWEQFF

D gene: .
J gene: TRBJ2-1
V gene: TRBV29-1
clone size: few
CDR3 DNA: TGCAGCGTTGATACTTGGGTGAACAATGAGCAGTTCTTC
CDR3 protein: CSVDTWVNNEQFF

D gene: .
J gene: TRBJ2-2
V gene: TRBV29-1
clone size: few
CDR3 DNA: TGCAGCGTTGAACAGAACACCGGGGAGCTGTTTTTT
CDR3 protein: CSVEQNTGELFF

D gene: TRBD1
J gene: TRBJ2-3
V gene: TRBV5-6
clone size: .
CDR3 DNA: TGTGCCAGCAGCCACGCAGGGGGCAGTGCGGATACGCAGTATTTT
CDR3 protein: CASSHAGGSADTQYF

D gene: .
J gene: TRBJ2-2
V gene: TRBV13
clone size: .
CDR3 DNA: TGTGCCAGCAGCCTTGATCGGGCGGGTAACGGGGAGCTGTTTTTT
CDR3 protein: CASSLDRAGNGELFF

D gene: .
J gene: TRBJ2-5
V gene: TRBV3-1
clone size: .
CDR3 DNA: TGTGCCAGCAGCCAAGGAAGGCAGGCACAAGAGACCCAGTACTTC
CDR3 protein: CASSQGRQAQETQYF

D gene: TRBD1
J gene: TRBJ1-1
V gene: TRBV7-9
clone size: few
CDR3 DNA: TGTGCCAGCAGCCGAGCACAGGGGGTGAACACTGAAGCTTTCTTT
CDR3 protein: CASSRAQGVNTEAFF

D gene: .
J gene: TRBJ2-7
V gene: TRBV2
clone size: .
CDR3 DNA: TGTGCCAGCAGGGGCATACAGTCCTACGAGCAGTACTTC
CDR3 protein: CASRGIQSYEQYF

D gene: .
J gene: TRBJ2-7
V gene: TRBV28
clone size: few
CDR3 DNA: TGTGCCAGCAGTTTCCCCGGGGGCCCAAACTCCTACGAGCAGTACTTC
CDR3 protein: CASSFPGGPNSYEQYF

D gene: .
J gene: TRBJ1-5
V gene: TRBV27
clone size: .
CDR3 DNA: TGTGCCAGCGGCTGGGCCATCAATCAGCCCCAGCATTTT
CDR3 protein: CASGWAINQPQHF

D gene: .
J gene: TRBJ2-7
V gene: TRBV20-1
clone size: .
CDR3 DNA: TGCAGTGCGGAGGCCAGGGACCACGAGCAGTACTTC
CDR3 protein: CSAEARDHEQYF

D gene: TRBD2
J gene: TRBJ2-1
V gene: TRBV7-9
clone size: few
CDR3 DNA: TGTGCCAGCAGCTTAACGCGGGGGGCCCGAAATGAGCAGTTCTTC
CDR3 protein: CASSLTRGARNEQFF

D gene: .
J gene: TRBJ2-7
V gene: TRBV6-1
clone size: few
CDR3 DNA: TGTGCCAGCAGTGAAGCGAGAGGGAGGACACAGGACGAGCAGTACTTC
CDR3 protein: CASSEARGRTQDEQYF

D gene: TRBD1
J gene: TRBJ1-4
V gene: TRBV6-1
clone size: few
CDR3 DNA: TGTGCCAGCAGTGAAGCCGGGACAGGGCATGAAAAACTGTTTTTT
CDR3 protein: CASSEAGTGHEKLFF

D gene: TRBD2
J gene: TRBJ2-7
V gene: TRBV29-1
clone size: .
CDR3 DNA: TGCAGCGTTGAAGAGGGGTTAGCGGGGGGGCTCGTAAACGAGCAGTACTTC
CDR3 protein: CSVEEGLAGGLVNEQYF

D gene: .
J gene: TRBJ2-7
V gene: TRBV28
clone size: few
CDR3 DNA: TGTGCCAGCAGCTCCGGGGGAGGCTCCTACGAGCAGTACTTC
CDR3 protein: CASSSGGGSYEQYF

D gene: TRBD1
J gene: TRBJ2-1
V gene: TRBV12-3/TRBV12-4
clone size: few
CDR3 DNA: TGTGCCAGCAGCCTGGGACAGGGGGCGTGGGATGAGCAGTTCTTC
CDR3 protein: CASSLGQGAWDEQFF

D gene: .
J gene: TRBJ2-2
V gene: TRBV7-6
clone size: .
CDR3 DNA: TGTGCCAGCAGCGCCATAGCCCCCGGGGAGCTGTTTTTT
CDR3 protein: CASSAIAPGELFF

D gene: .
J gene: TRBJ2-7
V gene: TRBV4-2
clone size: .
CDR3 DNA: TGTGCCAGCAGCCAAGAGGTGGGGCCAGCCTACGAGCAGTACTTC
CDR3 protein: CASSQEVGPAYEQYF

D gene: .
J gene: TRBJ2-1
V gene: TRBV6-1
clone size: few
CDR3 DNA: TGTGCCAGCAGGGAGGGGACAGCCAATGAGCAGTTCTTC
CDR3 protein: CASREGTANEQFF

D gene: .
J gene: TRBJ1-4
V gene: TRBV12-3/TRBV12-4
clone size: many
CDR3 DNA: TGTGCCAGCGGGGGTGGGGAAAAACTGTTTTTT
CDR3 protein: CASGGGEKLFF

D gene: TRBD1
J gene: TRBJ2-2
V gene: TRBV29-1
clone size: .
CDR3 DNA: TGCAGCGTTGAAGAAGATACTCGACAGGGTGCCGGGGAGCTGTTTTTT
CDR3 protein: CSVEEDTRQGAGELFF

D gene: TRBD1
J gene: TRBJ2-7
V gene: TRBV2
clone size: .
CDR3 DNA: TGTGCCAGCAGGGCGGACAGGGAGTACCTCGGGCAGTACTTC
CDR3 protein: CASRADREYLGQYF

D gene: .
J gene: TRBJ1-5
V gene: TRBV12-3/TRBV12-4
clone size: few
CDR3 DNA: TGTGCCAGCAGTCCCGGGGAGAGCAATCAGCCCCAGCATTTT
CDR3 protein: CASSPGESNQPQHF

D gene: .
J gene: TRBJ2-1
V gene: TRBV20-1
clone size: few
CDR3 DNA: TGCAGTGCTAGAGACCGGACTTTTAGCTCCTACAATGAGCAGTTCTTC
CDR3 protein: CSARDRTFSSYNEQFF

D gene: .
J gene: TRBJ1-5
V gene: TRBV12-3/TRBV12-4
clone size: few
CDR3 DNA: TGTGCCAGCTGTACAGGACTAGGCAATCAGCCCCAGCATTTT
CDR3 protein: CASCTGLGNQPQHF

D gene: TRBD2
J gene: TRBJ2-3
V gene: TRBV12-3/TRBV12-4
clone size: few
CDR3 DNA: TGTGCCAGCAGTTTAGCGATCGGGACTAGCGGGTCGGATACGCAGTATTTT
CDR3 protein: CASSLAIGTSGSDTQYF

D gene: TRBD2
J gene: TRBJ2-5
V gene: TRBV4-2
clone size: .
CDR3 DNA: TGTGCCAGCAGCCAAGAAACTAGCGGGGCCCAAGAGACCCAGTACTTC
CDR3 protein: CASSQETSGAQETQYF

D gene: .
J gene: TRBJ1-1
V gene: TRBV30
clone size: .
CDR3 DNA: TGTGCCTGGAGTCCCTGGGGCACTGAAGCTTTCTTT
CDR3 protein: CAWSPWGTEAFF

D gene: TRBD2
J gene: TRBJ2-7
V gene: TRBV4-1
clone size: .
CDR3 DNA: TGCGCCAGCAGCCAGATGACTAGCGGGAGCTCCTACGAGCAGTACTTC
CDR3 protein: CASSQMTSGSSYEQYF

D gene: TRBD2
J gene: TRBJ2-1
V gene: TRBV10-1
clone size: .
CDR3 DNA: TGCGCCAGCAGTGAGTCAGGGAGGGCTCCTTGGAATGAGCAGTTCTTC
CDR3 protein: CASSESGRAPWNEQFF

D gene: TRBD1
J gene: TRBJ1-4
V gene: TRBV5-5
clone size: few
CDR3 DNA: TGTGCCAGCAGCTGGACAGGGGGTTCGGCCCCGGCGGATGAAAAACTGTTTTTT
CDR3 protein: CASSWTGGSAPADEKLFF

D gene: .
J gene: TRBJ2-2
V gene: TRBV6-5
clone size: .
CDR3 DNA: TGTGCCAGCAGTTACTCGCAGGGAACCGGGGAGCTGTTTTTT
CDR3 protein: CASSYSQGTGELFF

D gene: .
J gene: TRBJ2-3
V gene: TRBV12-3/TRBV12-4
clone size: many
CDR3 DNA: TGTGCCAGCAGTTTTTGGGGGGGCACAGATACGCAGTATTTT
CDR3 protein: CASSFWGGTDTQYF

D gene: TRBD1
J gene: TRBJ2-3
V gene: TRBV29-1
clone size: few
CDR3 DNA: TGCAGCGCCCTAAGGAATGATTGGCCGGGACAGGCTCCTCTAGATACGCAGTATTTT
CDR3 protein: CSALRNDWPGQAPLDTQYF

D gene: .
J gene: TRBJ2-7
V gene: TRBV2
clone size: many
CDR3 DNA: TGTGCCAGCAGTTCCTACGAGCAGTACTTC
CDR3 protein: CASSSYEQYF